A selection of T cell receptor beta chains follows, all from one sample in a study of T cells of healthy individuals. TCRdb re-called the 5' RACE reads through MiXCR, storing one row per CDR3 protein. The sample has 45,000 to 60,000 distinct CDR3 sequences, 14% to 15% seen once. These receptors all stem from a human donor in good health. The CDR3 runs from the conserved cysteine through the conserved F or W. The order of the fields is V gene, J gene, clone size, D gene, CDR3 protein, CDR3 DNA. A D gene is named only where the DNA matches it firmly. Rows give clone size only sometimes, using once, few, many, or a class for an expanded clone.

V gene: TRBV14
J gene: TRBJ2-7
clone size: NA
D gene: NA
CDR3 protein: CASSKGNSYEQYF
CDR3 DNA: TGTGCCAGCAGCAAGGGGAACTCCTACGAGCAGTACTTC

V gene: TRBV7-2
J gene: TRBJ2-3
clone size: many
D gene: TRBD2
CDR3 protein: CASSFPVPGGPEWNTDTQYF
CDR3 DNA: TGTGCCAGCAGCTTCCCTGTTCCGGGAGGGCCGGAGTGGAACACAGATACGCAGTATTTT

V gene: TRBV18
J gene: TRBJ2-1
clone size: few
D gene: TRBD2
CDR3 protein: CASSPWTSGSPSIYSSYNEQFF
CDR3 DNA: TGTGCCAGCTCACCCTGGACTAGCGGGAGCCCCTCTATATATTCCTCCTACAATGAGCAGTTCTTC

V gene: TRBV7-3
J gene: TRBJ1-1
clone size: NA
D gene: TRBD1
CDR3 protein: CASSPDYRGGTEAFF
CDR3 DNA: TGTGCCAGCAGCCCAGACTACAGGGGTGGGACTGAAGCTTTCTTT

V gene: TRBV7-2
J gene: TRBJ1-4
clone size: few
D gene: NA
CDR3 protein: CASSPSHGDEKLFF
CDR3 DNA: TGTGCCAGCAGCCCCTCTCATGGCGATGAAAAACTGTTTTTT

V gene: TRBV7-8
J gene: TRBJ2-3
clone size: NA
D gene: TRBD2
CDR3 protein: CASSLVVTSGEGEDTQYF
CDR3 DNA: TGTGCCAGCAGCTTAGTTGTGACTAGCGGGGAGGGGGAAGATACGCAGTATTTT

V gene: TRBV7-9
J gene: TRBJ1-3
clone size: many
D gene: NA
CDR3 protein: CASSIRLPGNTIYF
CDR3 DNA: TGTGCCAGCAGCATTCGACTGCCTGGAAACACCATATATTTT

V gene: TRBV20-1
J gene: TRBJ1-1
clone size: many
D gene: NA
CDR3 protein: CSAWDFGTEAFF
CDR3 DNA: TGCAGTGCTTGGGACTTCGGAACTGAAGCTTTCTTT

V gene: TRBV18
J gene: TRBJ2-3
clone size: many
D gene: NA
CDR3 protein: CASSPTSTDTQYF
CDR3 DNA: TGTGCCAGCTCACCCACAAGCACAGATACGCAGTATTTT

V gene: TRBV3-1
J gene: TRBJ2-7
clone size: many
D gene: NA
CDR3 protein: CASSQAKRARSYEQYF
CDR3 DNA: TGTGCCAGCAGCCAAGCTAAGCGGGCACGCTCCTACGAGCAGTACTTC

V gene: TRBV18
J gene: TRBJ2-3
clone size: many
D gene: TRBD2
CDR3 protein: CASSPGLAGGSADTQYF
CDR3 DNA: TGTGCCAGCTCACCCGGACTAGCGGGAGGGTCTGCAGATACGCAGTATTTT

V gene: TRBV11-2
J gene: TRBJ1-6
clone size: many
D gene: NA
CDR3 protein: CASSRIPADSPLHF
CDR3 DNA: TGTGCCAGCAGTAGGATACCGGCGGATTCACCCCTCCACTTT

V gene: TRBV29-1
J gene: TRBJ1-2
clone size: many
D gene: NA
CDR3 protein: CSVQTQGIYGYTF
CDR3 DNA: TGCAGCGTCCAAACCCAAGGGATCTATGGCTACACCTTC

V gene: TRBV21-1
J gene: TRBJ2-1
clone size: many
D gene: NA
CDR3 protein: CASRDVSLHLYNEQFF
CDR3 DNA: TGTGCCAGCAGGGACGTCTCCCTTCATCTGTACAATGAGCAGTTCTTC

V gene: TRBV4-1
J gene: TRBJ2-2
clone size: many
D gene: NA
CDR3 protein: CASSPKDMMNTGELFF
CDR3 DNA: TGCGCCAGCAGCCCTAAGGACATGATGAACACCGGGGAGCTGTTTTTT

V gene: TRBV20-1
J gene: TRBJ2-7
clone size: few
D gene: NA
CDR3 protein: CSAGHPGREQYF
CDR3 DNA: TGCAGTGCTGGACACCCAGGGCGGGAGCAGTACTTC

V gene: TRBV20-1
J gene: TRBJ2-3
clone size: many
D gene: NA
CDR3 protein: CSARARPGAPSSRDTQYF
CDR3 DNA: TGCAGTGCTAGAGCCCGGCCCGGGGCACCTAGTTCCAGGGATACGCAGTATTTT

V gene: TRBV20-1
J gene: TRBJ2-1
clone size: many
D gene: TRBD2
CDR3 protein: CSARENAGTSGMNEQFF
CDR3 DNA: TGCAGTGCTAGGGAAAATGCCGGGACTAGCGGGATGAATGAGCAGTTCTTC